This entry lists 21 T cell receptor beta chains sequenced from one sample in a study of blood T cell repertoires in COVID-19. Here immunoSEQ multiplex PCR was the method, and the copy in TCRdb shows in-frame clones only, minus some. The sample shows roughly 80,000 clones, roughly 80% of them seen only once. Sequencing was carried out using peripheral blood. These receptors originate from a man aged 45-65 years with acute or convalescent COVID-19.

The chain joins TRBV18 to TRBJ1-1; 8 bases align to TRBD1. CDR3 length: 16 amino acids. J gave up 4 bases and V 6 bases, and 13 bases lay outside the gene matches. Germline V gives CDR1 KGHSH, CDR2 LQKENI. DNA of the CDR3: TGTGCCAGCTCCCCAAACCCGGGACAGGCACTCACTGAAGCTTTCTTT. Its translation is CASSPNPGQALTEAFF.

This clone is categorized as medium-sized (0.01 to 0.1%). The chain joins TRBV7-9 to TRBJ1-1; 9 bases map to TRBD1. The CDR3 runs to 16 residues. V was clipped by 5 bases and J by 1 base; unmatched bases: 8. The germline CDR1 and CDR2 sequences are SEHNR and FQNEAQ (reference sequence). The CDR3 sequence is CASSPLDRGWNTEAFF. CDR3 nucleotides: TGTGCCAGCAGCCCCCTCGACAGGGGGTGGAACACTGAAGCTTTCTTT.

This clone has a single count. Here the CDR3 reads CATTRKGQGGEKLFF. In DNA form, the CDR3 reads TGTGCCACTACCCGGAAGGGACAGGGCGGTGAAAAACTGTTTTTT. The chain is built from TRBV6-5 and TRBJ1-4; 9 bases match TRBD1. The length of the CDR3 is 15 residues. The germline gives CDR1 MNHEY, CDR2 SVGAGI. V lost 10 bases, J lost 7 bases, and 13 bases stayed unmatched.

The chain has TRBV5-1 and TRBJ2-1; TRBD2 agrees at 8 bases. This CDR3 spans 15 amino acids. V shed 5 bases and J 1 base; nucleotides not matched to a gene: 5. The germline CDR1 and CDR2 sequences are SGHRS and YFSETQ. In DNA, the CDR3 is TGCGCCAGCAGTCCCGGACTAGCTTCCTACAATGAGCAGTTCTTC. Amino acids: CASSPGLASYNEQFF.

The rearrangement links TRBV19 to TRBJ2-7; the match to TRBD1 covers 8 bases. J lost 3 bases, V lost 7 bases, and 5 bases had no gene match. The CDR3 has 13 residues. Germline V gene data show CDR1 as LNHDA and CDR2 as SQIVND (reference sequence). The CDR3 bases are TGTGCCAGTAATGGGGGACAGGACTACGAGCAGTACTTC. It translates to CASNGGQDYEQYF.

The chain employs TRBV5-6 and TRBJ1-4, with D perhaps matching TRBD1 (5 bases). The CDR3 length is 15 residues. The germline V and J ends were trimmed by 1 base and 7 bases, with 14 bases remaining between them. CDR1 is SGHDT, CDR2 YYEEEE, per germline. This CDR3 is CASSLNRGAGEKLFF. The CDR3 DNA follows: TGTGCCAGCAGCTTGAATAGGGGAGCGGGTGAAAAACTGTTTTTT. The whole variable domain, filled in from reference TRBV5-6 and TRBJ1-4, reads DAGVTQSPTHLIKTRGQQVTLRCSPKSGHDTVSWYQQALGQGPQFIFQYYEEEERQRGNFPDRFSGHQFPNYSSELNVNALLLGDSALYLCASSLNRGAGEKLFFGSGTQLSVL.

This clone has a count of ten or more. The CDR3 sequence: CASSLGGRGTEAFF. CDR3 nucleotides: TGTGCCAGCAGCTTAGGTGGCAGGGGTACTGAAGCTTTCTTT. The chain couples TRBV7-8 to TRBJ1-1, with D possibly TRBD1 on 6 matching bases. CDR1 and CDR2 from the germline V gene are SGHVS and FQNEAQ. V dropped 1 base and J dropped 5 bases, with 11 bases sitting between them. This CDR3 is built from 14 residues.

This chain joins TRBV28 and TRBJ2-7; maybe TRBD1 (6 bases). From germline, CDR1 is MDHEN and CDR2 SYDVKM. V lost 4 bases and J 0 bases, leaving 16 bases between the germline ends. The length of the CDR3 is 16 residues. The CDR3 DNA sequence: TGTGCCAGCAGTTCCTGGACAGTCCAAAGCTCCTACGAGCAGTACTTC. Amino acids: CASSSWTVQSSYEQYF.

The chain links TRBV6-2 or TRBV6-3 to TRBJ1-2; D is undetermined. CDR1 and CDR2 from the germline V gene are MNHEY and SVGEGT. Trimming removed 4 bases at V and 3 bases at J, with 12 bases between. This CDR3 has 14 residues. The CDR3, as DNA: TGTGCCAGCAGTTCTTTCGTCCGGGACTATGGCTACACCTTC. It translates to CASSSFVRDYGYTF.

The chain uses TRBV4-1 and TRBJ2-1; D may be TRBD1 (6 bases). The CDR3 runs to 15 residues. Between the trimmed V and J ends, which lost 3 bases and 8 bases, there was a span of 17 bases. CDR1 MGHRA and CDR2 YSYEKL come from the germline V gene. CDR3 loop: CASSQDSRTLDEQFF. The CDR3 DNA is TGCGCCAGCAGCCAGGACAGCCGAACCTTGGATGAGCAGTTCTTC.

The chain joins TRBV4-1 to TRBJ1-2, with D possibly matching TRBD1 (6 bases). Trimming removed 4 bases from V and 9 bases from J, with 15 bases in between. The germline CDR1 and CDR2 sequences are MGHRA and YSYEKL. The CDR3 is 13 residues long. The CDR3 loop reads CASSPTSTGSYTF. In nucleotides, the CDR3 is TGCGCCAGCAGCCCGACTTCGACAGGCAGCTACACCTTC.

This chain joins TRBV5-1 and TRBJ1-2; D is unclear. V dropped 0 bases and J dropped 3 bases, with 18 bases sitting between them. The germline V gene has CDR1 SGHRS and CDR2 YFSETQ. The length of the CDR3 is 17 residues. The CDR3 coding sequence is TGCGCCAGCAGCTTGGTGTATCCGGGAGGGAGGGACTATGGCTACACCTTC. Its translation: CASSLVYPGGRDYGYTF.

CDR3 region: CASSVGDSSPLHF. DNA of the CDR3: TGTGCCAGCAGCGTAGGGGACAGTTCGCCCCTCCACTTT. V is TRBV9 and J is TRBJ1-6; TRBD1 matches at 7 bases. CDR3 length: 13 residues. V lost 0 bases and J lost 13; bases outside the gene matches: 4. Germline-derived CDR1 and CDR2 are SGDLS and YYNGEE.

The rearrangement links TRBV6-2 or TRBV6-3 to TRBJ1-2; a possible D gene is TRBD1 (5 bases). Germline CDR1 reads MNHEY; CDR2 reads SVGEGT. The V end was cut by 0 bases, the J end by 6 bases, with 14 bases between. The CDR3 covers 15 residues. DNA of the CDR3: TGTGCCAGCAGTTACTCGAATTTGGGCAGGGATGGCTACACCTTC. It translates to CASSYSNLGRDGYTF.

The CDR3, as DNA: TGTGCCAGCAGTTCCTCTCCGTACTACGAGCAGTACTTC. This codes for CASSSSPYYEQYF. The chain combines TRBV12-3 or TRBV12-4 with TRBJ2-7; no firm D call. This CDR3 is 13 amino acids long. The ends were cut back, 4 bases at V and 3 bases at J, with 10 bases in the middle.

The rearrangement links TRBV19 to TRBJ1-5; D gene uncertain. The V gene's germline CDR1 is LNHDA and CDR2 SQIVND (reference sequence). V was clipped by 5 bases and J by 5 bases, with 16 bases between them. The length of the CDR3 is 15 residues. Here the CDR3 DNA reads TGTGCCAGTAGTGTGGGCTTGCCCGGGGATCAGCCCCAGCATTTT. Amino acid sequence: CASSVGLPGDQPQHF.

This clone was detected only a few times. The V and J genes are TRBV4-2 and TRBJ1-2, with a possible D match to TRBD1 (6 bases). The V and J ends lost 0 bases and 2 bases respectively, with 13 bases between them. The germline CDR1 and CDR2 sequences are LGHNA and YNFKEQ. This CDR3 is built from 16 residues. The CDR3 bases are TGTGCCAGCAGCCAAGATCGGGGGGCAGGCAACTATGGCTACACCTTC. Its protein is CASSQDRGAGNYGYTF.

This clone was counted once. The V gene is TRBV19, the J gene TRBJ1-2; 7 bases fit TRBD1. In germline, CDR1 is LNHDA, CDR2 SQIVND (reference sequence). V trimming: 7 bases; J trimming: 0 bases; junction bases outside the gene matches: 11. This CDR3 is built from 16 residues. The CDR3 bases are TGTGCCAGTAATAATGCCCGGGACAGACCTAACTATGGCTACACCTTC. It translates to CASNNARDRPNYGYTF.

V and J are TRBV30 and TRBJ2-3, with 7 bases aligning to TRBD2. V shed 5 bases, J shed 1 base, and the junction held 6 bases outside the gene matches. This CDR3 region has 14 residues. Germline CDR1 reads GTSNPN; CDR2 reads SVGIG (reference sequence). As DNA, the CDR3 is TGTGCCTGGGGGACGGGGGGTCGCACAGATACGCAGTATTTT. Residues: CAWGTGGRTDTQYF.

The chain is built from TRBV5-1 and TRBJ1-3, with 7 bases matching TRBD1. Germline V gene lookup returns CDR1 SGHRS and CDR2 YFSETQ. This CDR3 comprises 15 residues. Germline trimming cut 3 bases from V and 0 bases from J; bases unmatched to any gene: 3. The CDR3 here is CASSSGQLSGNTIYF. CDR3 DNA sequence: TGCGCCAGCAGCTCGGGACAGCTCTCTGGAAACACCATATATTTT.

This chain joins TRBV3-1 (or the pseudogene TRBV3-2) and TRBJ2-3; D gene uncertain. This CDR3 spans 13 amino acids. The V gene's germline CDR1 is LGHDT and CDR2 YNNKEL (reference sequence). Trimming took off 5 bases at V and 1 base at J, with 7 bases between the two ends. The CDR3 is CASSFSGTDTQYF. In nucleotides, the CDR3 is TGTGCCAGCAGCTTCTCCGGCACAGATACGCAGTATTTT.